These T cell receptor beta chains were read from a single sample in a study of cytomegalovirus exposure and HLA in healthy donors. Some clones are missing from TCRdb's copy, which holds only in-frame ones; the method was immunoSEQ multiplex PCR. This sample has some 150,000 clones, with 75% to 80% found just once. Sequenced sample: PBMCs. These receptors all come from a woman between 45 and 60 years old in good health and CMV-seronegative. Both conserved end residues are part of each CDR3. D genes are given only for firm matches. Not all rows give a size; the values are once, few, many and, for expanded clones, a class.

size: -
J: TRBJ2-3
V: TRBV4-1
D: TRBD2
CDR3: CASSQAGLAADTQYF
DNA: TGCGCCAGCAGCCAAGCGGGACTAGCAGCAGATACGCAGTATTTT

size: -
J: TRBJ2-7
V: TRBV5-6
D: -
CDR3: CASSLGGRLGEQYF
DNA: TGTGCCAGCAGCTTGGGGGGGCGCTTAGGCGAGCAGTACTTC

size: few
J: TRBJ1-5
V: TRBV2
D: TRBD1
CDR3: CASSSQGIRDQPQHF
DNA: TGTGCCAGCAGTTCACAGGGGATTCGTGATCAGCCCCAGCATTTT

size: -
J: TRBJ2-1
V: TRBV7-9
D: TRBD2
CDR3: CASSTLADAYNEQFF
DNA: TGTGCCAGCAGCACACTAGCGGATGCTTACAATGAGCAGTTCTTC

size: -
J: TRBJ2-3
V: TRBV4-1
D: -
CDR3: CASSHPTPPTTQYF
DNA: TGCGCCAGCAGCCATCCTACACCCCCGACAACGCAGTATTTT

size: -
J: TRBJ1-2
V: TRBV18
D: -
CDR3: CASSSRDGYGYTF
DNA: TGTGCCAGCTCATCCAGGGATGGTTATGGCTACACCTTC

size: -
J: TRBJ2-5
V: TRBV4-1
D: TRBD2
CDR3: CASSQKRGAGETQYF
DNA: TGCGCCAGCAGCCAAAAGCGGGGGGCCGGGGAGACCCAGTACTTC

size: few
J: TRBJ2-2
V: TRBV6-1
D: TRBD1
CDR3: CASIRDRVDTGELFF
DNA: TGTGCCAGCATTCGGGACAGGGTAGACACCGGGGAGCTGTTTTTT

size: -
J: TRBJ2-1
V: TRBV7-8
D: -
CDR3: CASSLYLQGRSYNEQFF
DNA: TGTGCCAGCAGCCTATACCTACAGGGTAGGTCATACAATGAGCAGTTCTTC

size: -
J: TRBJ1-4
V: TRBV7-8
D: -
CDR3: CASSLEGATNEKLFF
DNA: TGTGCCAGCAGCTTAGAGGGAGCAACTAATGAAAAACTGTTTTTT